Shown below are 7 T cell receptor beta chains from a single sample sequenced in a study of cytomegalovirus exposure and HLA in healthy donors. 60 Vbeta and 13 Jbeta primers were used in PCR. This table comes from immunoSEQ multiplex PCR, and its TCRdb copy is limited to in-frame clones, with some not included. The sample lists around 140,000 clones; about 9.1% were seen once. Sequencing input: PBMCs. The receptors originated from a woman aged 40 to 50 in good health and CMV-seropositive.

This clone turned up a few times. CDR3 residues: CSVTGVNQPQHF. CDR3 sequence (DNA): TGCAGCGTGACAGGGGTAAATCAGCCCCAGCATTTT. The chain links TRBV29-1 to TRBJ1-5, with 8 bases identical to TRBD1. J lost 4 bases, V lost 6 bases, and 2 bases had no gene match. The germline V gene encodes CDR1 SQVTM and CDR2 ANQGSEA. The CDR3 spans 12 residues. The complete variable domain, with remaining parts taken from reference TRBV29-1 and TRBJ1-5, reads SAVISQKPSRDICQRGTSLTIQCQVDSQVTMMFWYRQQPGQSLTLIATANQGSEATYESGFVIDKFPISRPNLTFSTLTVSNMSPEDSSIYLCSVTGVNQPQHFGDGTRLSIL.

This clone was picked up a small number of times. CDR3 sequence: CATSSLKTGDSKLFF. In DNA, the CDR3 is TGTGCCACCAGCAGCCTCAAGACAGGGGATTCGAAACTGTTTTTT. This sequence joins TRBV15 and TRBJ1-4; 8 nucleotides agree with TRBD1. This CDR3 contains 15 residues. V lost 3 bases to trimming and J lost 11 bases; unmatched junction nucleotides: 11. The germline CDR1 and CDR2 sequences are LNHNV and YYDKDF (reference sequence).

The genes are TRBV27 and TRBJ2-1; D possibly corresponds to TRBD1 (6 bases). From germline, CDR1 is MNHEY and CDR2 SMNVEV (reference sequence). The CDR3 is 17 amino acids. Trimming pared 5 bases from V and 8 bases from J, leaving 25 bases between. The DNA of the CDR3 is TGTGCCAGCAGTACTGTCACGGTGGTACAGGGTAGGGATGAGCAGTTCTTC. It translates to CASSTVTVVQGRDEQFF.

This clone occurred a few times. The chain uses TRBV7-7 and TRBJ2-2; no firm D call. CDR1 SSHAT and CDR2 FNYEAQ come from the germline V gene (reference sequence). The CDR3 extends over 14 amino acids. The V end lost 1 base, the J end lost 5 bases, and 8 bases lay between the germline ends. CDR3 in DNA: TGTGCCAGCAGCTTAGACCTAGAGACCGGGGAGCTGTTTTTT. Its translation: CASSLDLETGELFF.

The chain is built from TRBV5-4 and TRBJ1-6; TRBD1 aligns across 10 bases. The CDR3 length is 15 residues. Looked up from germline, CDR1 is SGHNT and CDR2 is YYREEE (reference sequence). V lost 4 bases, J lost 6 bases, and 4 bases stayed unmatched. The CDR3 protein is CASSIGQGVNSPLHF. In DNA form, the CDR3 reads TGTGCCAGCAGCATAGGACAGGGGGTTAATTCACCCCTCCACTTT.

The chain links TRBV6-5 to TRBJ2-7; 8 positions match TRBD1. V shed 5 bases and J 1 base; nucleotides not matched to a gene: 4. From germline, CDR1 is MNHEY and CDR2 SVGAGI. This CDR3 comprises 14 residues. DNA for the CDR3: TGTGCCAGCAGTCCCCGGACAGGGTCCTACGAGCAGTACTTC. Residues: CASSPRTGSYEQYF.

This clone was found a few times. The chain uses TRBV19 and TRBJ2-2; TRBD1 matches at 8 bases. Trimming removed 1 base from V and 7 bases from J; junction bases left unmatched: 5. The CDR3 is 15 amino acids. The germline CDR1 and CDR2 sequences are LNHDA and SQIVND (reference sequence). The CDR3 coding sequence is TGTGCCAGTAGTATAGCAGGGGGCATGGACGGGGAGCTGTTTTTT. Residues: CASSIAGGMDGELFF. The full variable domain, its missing parts supplied by reference TRBV19 and TRBJ2-2, is DGGITQSPKYLFRKEGQNVTLSCEQNLNHDAMYWYRQDPGQGLRLIYYSQIVNDFQKGDIAEGYSVSREKKESFPLTVTSAQKNPTAFYLCASSIAGGMDGELFFGEGSRLTVL.